This TCR beta chain was observed in a study of cytomegalovirus exposure and HLA in healthy donors. Notes on the study in general: What was likely a sequencing artifact was a cluster of highly shared sequence variants.

A note on this clone: What it binds is unknown.

Amplification used 60 Vbeta primers and 13 Jbeta primers. Some clones are missing from TCRdb's copy, which holds only in-frame ones; the method was immunoSEQ multiplex PCR. The sample shows 130,000 to 150,000 clones, over 75% of them seen only once. This CDR3 comprises 14 residues. Germline lookup yields CDR1 MDHEN and CDR2 SYDVKM. With 0 bases removed from V and 2 bases from J, the gap between germline ends came to 7 bases. J is TRBJ1-1 and V is TRBV28; D gene unclear. The sequence derives from a man aged 25-45 years in good health and CMV-seropositive. Input material: PBMCs. The CDR3 protein is CASSLWSINTEAFF. The CDR3 DNA reads as TGTGCCAGCAGTTTATGGAGCATTAACACTGAAGCTTTCTTT.